This T cell receptor beta chain was profiled in a study of a mutant IDH1 vaccine in newly diagnosed glioma. Looking at the study overall: Earlier treatment was radiotherapy, temozolomide, or both, with most getting both.

The count of this clone is one. The target antigen is unknown. The method was immunoSEQ multiplex PCR; TCRdb's version includes in-frame clones alone and lacks a portion of them. The data show roughly 64,000 clones, 74% seen once. Time point of the sample: week 35, safety follow-up. Topical imiquimod was applied with each vaccine dose, which held 300 ug of mutant IDH1 20-mer peptide. Patients received eight vaccinations in weeks 1, 3, 5, 7, 11, 15, 19, 23. The TCR sequence derives from a man in his forties or fifties with glioma. The starting material was PBMCs, obtained from a glioma patient whose treatment included an IDH1 peptide vaccine.

CDR3 in DNA: TGTGCCAGCCTCTCTGCCCCGACAGGGGGCAATTCACCCCTCCACTTT. Encoded protein: CASLSAPTGGNSPLHF. The chain recombines TRBV6-6 with TRBJ1-6; 10 bases map to TRBD1. Germline V gene data show CDR1 as MNHNY and CDR2 as SVGAGI (reference sequence). V dropped 8 bases and J dropped 7; count of bases not matched to a gene: 11. The CDR3 extends over 16 amino acids.